Below, 3 T cell receptor beta chains from the same sample are listed, as sequenced in a study of GPR56 and killer-like receptors on CD4 memory cells. Sorting by FACS used killer cell lectin-like receptor and GPR56 expression to define five CD4+ populations. Each CDR3 protein gets one entry in TCRdb, which reprocessed the reads and gives no DNA. This table holds several thousand distinct CDR3 sequences. Input material: memory CD4+ T cells from blood. These receptor sequences come from a human donor in good health.

This clonotype is labeled medium-sized (0.01 to 0.1%) based on frequency. This chain connects TRBV9 to TRBJ2-1; the D call of TRBD2 rests on TCRdb alone, since no DNA is present to check it. The germline gives CDR1 SGDLS, CDR2 YYNGEE. This CDR3 has 16 amino acids. The CDR3 region is CASSVGLGPPRNEQFF.

The V and J genes are TRBV20-1 and TRBJ2-5; no DNA is available, so the TRBD1 call from TCRdb remains unchecked. The length of the CDR3 is 15 residues. Germline V gene data show CDR1 as DFQATT and CDR2 as SNEGSKA (reference sequence). The CDR3 reads CSASSYGQGRETQYF.

This chain joins TRBV7-2 and TRBJ2-7; TCRdb proposes TRBD1, but this gene call is untestable without DNA. The germline V gene has CDR1 SGHTA and CDR2 FQGNSA. The CDR3 runs to 15 residues. CDR3 protein: CASSLGGQRNYEQYF.